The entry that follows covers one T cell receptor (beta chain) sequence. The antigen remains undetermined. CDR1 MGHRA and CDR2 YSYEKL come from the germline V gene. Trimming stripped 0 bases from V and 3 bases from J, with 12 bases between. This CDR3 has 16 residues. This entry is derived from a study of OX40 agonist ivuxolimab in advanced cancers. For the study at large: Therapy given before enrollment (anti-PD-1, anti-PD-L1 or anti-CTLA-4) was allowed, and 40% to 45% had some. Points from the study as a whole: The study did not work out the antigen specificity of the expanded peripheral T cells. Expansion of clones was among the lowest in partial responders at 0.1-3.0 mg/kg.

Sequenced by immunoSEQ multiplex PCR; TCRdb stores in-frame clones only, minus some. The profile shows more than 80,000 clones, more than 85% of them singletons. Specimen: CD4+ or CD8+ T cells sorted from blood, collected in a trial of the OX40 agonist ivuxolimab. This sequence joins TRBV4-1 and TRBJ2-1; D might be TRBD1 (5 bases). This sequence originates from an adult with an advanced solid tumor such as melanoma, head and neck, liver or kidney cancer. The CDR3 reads CASSQEVGVGYNEQFF. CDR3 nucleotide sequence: TGCGCCAGCAGCCAAGAGGTAGGGGTCGGCTACAATGAGCAGTTCTTC.